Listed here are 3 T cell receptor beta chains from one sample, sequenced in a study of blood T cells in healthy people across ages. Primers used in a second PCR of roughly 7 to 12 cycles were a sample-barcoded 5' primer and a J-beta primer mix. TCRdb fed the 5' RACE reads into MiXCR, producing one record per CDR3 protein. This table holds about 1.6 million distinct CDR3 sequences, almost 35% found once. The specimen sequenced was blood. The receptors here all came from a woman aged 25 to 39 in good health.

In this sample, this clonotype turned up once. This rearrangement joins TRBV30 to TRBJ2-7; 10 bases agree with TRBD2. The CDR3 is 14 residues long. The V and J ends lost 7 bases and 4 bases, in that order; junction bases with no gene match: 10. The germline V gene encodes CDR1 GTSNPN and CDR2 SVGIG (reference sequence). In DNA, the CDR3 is TGTGCCTACATCGGGGCTAGCGGGAGTTACGAGCAGTACTTC. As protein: CAYIGASGSYEQYF.

As DNA, the CDR3 is TGCGCCAGCAGCGGAGGACAGGGGTATGGTGAAAAACTGTTTTTT. Translating gives CASSGGQGYGEKLFF. This chain uses TRBV5-1 with TRBJ1-4, with 9 bases lining up with TRBD1. The trim removed 4 bases at V and 7 bases at J, leaving 8 bases unmatched. The CDR3 spans 15 residues. Germline lookup yields CDR1 SGHRS and CDR2 YFSETQ.

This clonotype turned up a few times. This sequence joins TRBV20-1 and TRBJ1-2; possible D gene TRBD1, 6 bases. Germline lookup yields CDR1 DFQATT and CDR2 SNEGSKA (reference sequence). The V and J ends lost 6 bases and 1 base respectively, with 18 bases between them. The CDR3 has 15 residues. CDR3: CSAHGTGQHNYGYTF. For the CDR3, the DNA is TGCAGTGCGCATGGAACGGGACAACATAACTATGGCTACACCTTC.